One and the same sample provided the 27 T cell receptor beta chains below, sequenced in a study of blood T cell repertoires in COVID-19. Some clones are missing from TCRdb's copy, which holds only in-frame ones; the method was immunoSEQ multiplex PCR. The sample holds around 280,000 clones; about 89% are singletons and the top ten take 1.7%. Sample: PBMCs or T cells enriched from blood (not recorded which). Source of these receptors: a woman between 35 and 50 years old who had recovered from COVID-19.

The chain joins TRBV6-5 to TRBJ2-3, with 10 bases lining up with TRBD1. Trimming cost V 6 bases and J 2 bases; bases outside gene matches: 5. The CDR3 consists of 15 residues. Germline assignment: CDR1 MNHEY and CDR2 SVGAGI. Here the CDR3 reads CASRTGGSDTDTQYF. CDR3 nucleotide sequence: TGTGCCAGCAGGACAGGGGGCTCGGACACAGATACGCAGTATTTT.

The rearrangement joins TRBV2 to TRBJ1-2, with D perhaps TRBD1 (6 bases). Trimming removed 3 bases at V and 2 bases at J, with 13 bases between. The CDR3 loop spans 15 amino acids. Germline lookup yields CDR1 SNHLY and CDR2 FYNNEI. This CDR3 reads CASSDELDSNYGYTF. CDR3 in DNA: TGTGCCAGCAGTGATGAGCTGGACAGCAACTATGGCTACACCTTC.

This chain uses TRBV6-2 or TRBV6-3 with TRBJ1-4, with TRBD1 matching over 9 bases. CDR1 MNHEY and CDR2 SVGEGT come from the germline V gene. Trimming cost V 6 bases and J 7 bases; bases outside gene matches: 18. This CDR3 comprises 18 residues. This CDR3 reads CASSQHTSRDRAREKLFF. DNA for the CDR3: TGTGCCAGCAGCCAACACACAAGCCGGGACAGGGCACGTGAAAAACTGTTTTTT.

The rearrangement joins TRBV18 to TRBJ1-5, with no clear D. V lost 0 bases to trimming and J lost 4 bases, with 13 bases between them. Germline-derived CDR1 and CDR2 are KGHSH and LQKENI. The CDR3 runs to 16 residues. CDR3 in amino acids: CASSPPGGVGNQPQHF. CDR3 coding DNA: TGTGCCAGCTCACCACCGGGCGGGGTCGGAAATCAGCCCCAGCATTTT.

This chain connects TRBV14 to TRBJ2-5; D is possibly TRBD1 (6 bases). Germline-derived CDR1 and CDR2 are SGHDN and FVKESK. This CDR3 comprises 12 residues. Trimming took off 4 bases at V and 5 bases at J, with 8 bases between the two ends. The CDR3 DNA reads TGTGCCAGCAGCCCCCAGGGGGAGACCCAGTACTTC. This gives the protein CASSPQGETQYF. The full variable domain, in which reference TRBV14 and TRBJ2-5 provide the parts outside the CDR3, is EAGVTQFPSHSVIEKGQTVTLRCDPISGHDNLYWYRRVMGKEIKFLLHFVKESKQDESGMPNNRFLAERTGGTYSTLKVQPAELEDSGVYFCASSPQGETQYFGPGTRLLVL.

The gene calls are TRBV7-2 and TRBJ2-1; D is possibly TRBD1 (6 bases). The germline V gene has CDR1 SGHTA and CDR2 FQGNSA. This CDR3 region has 11 residues. V lost 4 bases and J 12 bases, leaving 10 bases between the germline ends. The CDR3 region is CASSSAQGQFF. CDR3 in DNA: TGTGCCAGCAGCTCAGCACAGGGGCAGTTCTTC.

This clone has just one count. The chain joins TRBV7-6 to TRBJ2-5; TRBD2 might be the D (6 bases). This CDR3 region has 16 residues. Germline CDR1 SGHVS, CDR2 FNYEAQ. V lost 5 bases and J lost 1, with 17 bases in between. The CDR3 coding sequence is TGTGCCAGCAGCAAAGAGCCGGGACTTAGCCAAGAGACCCAGTACTTC. Residues: CASSKEPGLSQETQYF. Full variable domain (rest looked up from reference TRBV7-6 and TRBJ2-5): GAGVSQSPRYKVTKRGQDVALRCDPISGHVSLYWYRQALGQGPEFLTYFNYEAQQDKSGLPNDRFSAERPEGSISTLTIQRTEQRDSAMYRCASSKEPGLSQETQYFGPGTRLLVL.

The V gene is TRBV5-1, the J gene TRBJ1-1; the D is unclear. Germline CDR1 SGHRS, CDR2 YFSETQ. V lost 4 bases to trimming and J lost 7 bases, with 14 bases between them. The CDR3 is made up of 13 amino acids. Written as DNA, the CDR3 is TGCGCCAGCAGCCGCGTCGGCGGAGATGAAGCTTTCTTT. Its protein is CASSRVGGDEAFF.

The chain is built from TRBV7-2 and TRBJ1-1; D is ambiguous. The CDR3 loop spans 13 amino acids. CDR1 is SGHTA and CDR2 is FQGNSA in the germline V gene. V shed 1 base and J shed 3 bases, with 6 bases lying between them. CDR3 DNA: TGTGCCAGCAGCTTAGGAGTCGACACTGAAGCTTTCTTT. This sequence encodes CASSLGVDTEAFF.

This chain's CDR3 is CAWLPGTGVSPLHF. CDR3 sequence (DNA): TGTGCCTGGTTGCCCGGGACAGGGGTTTCACCCCTCCACTTT. The chain uses TRBV30 and TRBJ1-6, with 10 bases aligning to TRBD1. V lost 5 bases and J lost 9; bases outside the gene matches: 7. Germline V gene lookup returns CDR1 GTSNPN and CDR2 SVGIG (reference sequence). The CDR3 has 14 amino acids.

This chain links TRBV19 with TRBJ1-2, with 7 bases lining up with TRBD1. This CDR3 has 14 amino acids. After removal of 8 bases from V and 0 bases from J, the junction contained 6 bases not matched to a gene. From germline, CDR1 is LNHDA and CDR2 SQIVND (reference sequence). This CDR3 reads CASLGTASNYGYTF. In DNA, the CDR3 is TGTGCCAGTTTAGGGACAGCTTCTAACTATGGCTACACCTTC.

The chain is built from TRBV27 and TRBJ2-2; 9 bases agree with TRBD1. The germline CDR1 and CDR2 sequences are MNHEY and SMNVEV (reference sequence). The CDR3 length is 16 residues. V gave up 3 bases and J gave up 1 base; unmatched junction bases: 3. The CDR3 spells CASSFWDRVNTGELFF. CDR3 nucleotide sequence: TGTGCCAGCAGTTTTTGGGACAGGGTGAACACCGGGGAGCTGTTTTTT.

V usage is TRBV7-9 and J usage is TRBJ2-1; 10 bases agree with TRBD1. The germline V gene encodes CDR1 SEHNR and CDR2 FQNEAQ (reference sequence). With V trimmed by 5 bases and J by 3 bases, 7 bases remained unmatched. The CDR3 runs 16 residues. CDR3: CASSGRQGAFYNEQFF. Written as DNA, the CDR3 is TGTGCCAGCAGCGGCCGACAGGGGGCCTTCTACAATGAGCAGTTCTTC.

Notes on this clone: Relative to the germline gene, one junction end is altered; a read error may explain this. The chain joins TRBV27 to TRBJ1-2; 10 bases are a match to TRBD1. CDR1 and CDR2 (germline): MNHEY, SMNVEV (reference sequence). This CDR3 has 17 amino acids. CDR3 DNA sequence: TGTGTCAGCAGTTTGGAGCCAGTTCGACAGGGGGCTTCTGGCTACACCTTC. This codes for CVSSLEPVRQGASGYTF.

The chain is built from TRBV12-3 or TRBV12-4 and TRBJ2-1; D is ambiguous. The CDR3 length is 11 residues. The V end was cut by 3 bases, the J end by 8 bases, with 5 bases between. CDR3 in DNA: TGTGCCAGCAGTTTCCTTCATGAGCAGTTCTTC. Translating it yields CASSFLHEQFF.

The gene calls are TRBV11-3 and TRBJ2-2; D remains ambiguous. Trimming pared 0 bases from V and 7 bases from J, leaving 18 bases between. The CDR3 contains 17 residues. The germline CDR1 and CDR2 sequences are SGHNT and YENEEA. The CDR3 region is CASSLDPPESQRGELFF. CDR3 bases: TGTGCCAGCAGCTTAGACCCACCGGAGTCCCAACGCGGGGAGCTGTTTTTT.

The chain has TRBV2 and TRBJ2-2; D perhaps matches TRBD1 (5 bases). CDR1 is SNHLY and CDR2 is FYNNEI in the germline V gene. The CDR3 has 17 amino acids. V was cut by 2 bases and J by 1 base, with 14 bases left in between. The CDR3 region is CASSEQGGFLNTGELFF. CDR3 coding DNA: TGTGCCAGCAGTGAACAGGGTGGATTTCTGAACACCGGGGAGCTGTTTTTT.

The chain recombines TRBV5-1 with TRBJ1-1; D is perhaps TRBD1 (5 bases). There are 14 residues in the CDR3. Germline-derived CDR1 and CDR2 are SGHRS and YFSETQ. Trimming left V 0 bases short and J 6 bases short, with 12 bases between. The CDR3 nucleotides read TGCGCCAGCAGCTTGGGCTCCCCGGGGGCTGAAGCTTTCTTT. Translating gives CASSLGSPGAEAFF.

V is TRBV5-1 and J is TRBJ2-7; 10 nucleotides match TRBD1. V was clipped by 3 bases and J by 6 bases; unmatched bases: 6. The CDR3 consists of 14 residues. CDR1 is SGHRS and CDR2 is YFSETQ in the germline V gene. CDR3 protein: CASSSYRDRGEQYF. CDR3 sequence (DNA): TGCGCCAGCAGCTCTTACCGGGACAGGGGCGAGCAGTACTTC.

The genes are TRBV7-2 and TRBJ2-3, with D possibly matching TRBD1 (6 bases). The V gene lost 6 bases and the J gene lost 5 bases, with 9 bases spanning the gap. Germline values: CDR1 SGHTA, CDR2 FQGNSA. This CDR3 is built from 12 residues. The CDR3 here is CASRGALDTQYF. CDR3 bases: TGTGCCAGCAGGGGGGCGCTAGATACGCAGTATTTT.

The chain uses TRBV27 and TRBJ2-7; 9 bases are shared with TRBD2. The ends lost 5 bases at V and 0 bases at J; junction bases unmatched: 11. The CDR3 length is 17 residues. From germline, CDR1 is MNHEY and CDR2 SMNVEV (reference sequence). The CDR3 nucleotides read TGTGCCAGCAGTCCTATTCTCACTAGCGGGTTCTCCTACGAGCAGTACTTC. Translated, it gives CASSPILTSGFSYEQYF.

The chain is built from TRBV30 and TRBJ2-7; 10 nucleotides line up with TRBD2. CDR3 length: 16 amino acids. Germline trimming cut 4 bases from V and 1 base from J; bases unmatched to any gene: 10. CDR1 is GTSNPN and CDR2 is SVGIG in the germline V gene (reference sequence). CDR3 region: CAWTPRAGGLSYEQYF. The CDR3 DNA reads as TGTGCCTGGACCCCACGAGCGGGAGGGTTGTCCTACGAGCAGTACTTC.

The rearrangement uses TRBV5-1 and TRBJ1-1, with 8 bases aligning to TRBD1. The CDR3 sequence is 15 residues long. V was pared by 8 bases and J by 4 bases, with 13 bases of the junction left unmatched. The germline CDR1 and CDR2 sequences are SGHRS and YFSETQ. The CDR3 coding sequence is TGCGCCAGTAAGACAGGGGAAGCGACGGTCACTGAAGCTTTCTTT. Its protein is CASKTGEATVTEAFF.

The chain uses TRBV11-2 and TRBJ1-1; TRBD1 might be the D (5 bases). Germline V gene sequence: CDR1 SGHAT, CDR2 FQNNGV. Trimming pared 0 bases from V and 1 base from J, leaving 15 bases between. CDR3 length: 17 amino acids. CDR3 sequence (DNA): TGTGCCAGCAGCTTAGATAATGGGAGGGGATGGAACACTGAAGCTTTCTTT. It is translated as CASSLDNGRGWNTEAFF. The full variable domain, its missing parts supplied by reference TRBV11-2 and TRBJ1-1, is EAGVAQSPRYKIIEKRQSVAFWCNPISGHATLYWYQQILGQGPKLLIQFQNNGVVDDSQLPKDRFSAERLKGVDSTLKIQPAKLEDSAVYLCASSLDNGRGWNTEAFFGQGTRLTVV.

V gene TRBV18 combines with J gene TRBJ2-7; 8 positions match TRBD1. The CDR3 extends over 14 amino acids. V was clipped by 4 bases and J by 3 bases; unmatched bases: 5. Germline CDR1 and CDR2: KGHSH and LQKENI. The CDR3 coding sequence is TGTGCCAGCTCACAGGACAGGGTAATCTACGAGCAGTACTTC. Its protein product is CASSQDRVIYEQYF.

The chain has TRBV11-2 and TRBJ2-1; D is perhaps TRBD2 (7 bases). Germline lookup yields CDR1 SGHAT and CDR2 FQNNGV. Trimming left V 0 bases short and J 2 bases short, with 17 bases between. This CDR3 comprises 18 residues. The CDR3 here is CASSLDRGGAGTYNEQFF. In DNA, the CDR3 is TGTGCCAGCAGCTTAGATAGGGGGGGAGCGGGGACCTACAATGAGCAGTTCTTC.

This sequence joins TRBV3-1 (or the pseudogene TRBV3-2) and TRBJ1-2; 7 bases agree with TRBD1. The germline gives CDR1 LGHDT, CDR2 YNNKEL (reference sequence). V dropped 6 bases and J dropped 4; count of bases not matched to a gene: 8. This CDR3 contains 14 residues. CDR3 amino acids: CASSFRGSGYGYTF. CDR3 bases: TGTGCCAGCAGTTTCAGGGGGTCAGGCTATGGCTACACCTTC.